Each of the 9 T cell receptor beta chains below was sequenced from the same sample in a study of T cell responses to AZD1222 COVID-19 vaccine (dated by TCRdb to the early 2020s). In light of the paper, this sample's time point label describes: baseline before first vaccination. Library generation was performed with the immunoSEQ multiplex PCR assay. Held by TCRdb, this immuneACCESS table contains in-frame sequences only and omits some clones. Under half of the omission traces to an unresolved V gene where checked; the cause of the rest is unknown. Within this sample are about 190,000 clones, with over 80% of them counted one time only. The ten largest clones capture approximately 1.4% of the sample. Source: peripheral blood, taken on day 0 of AZD1222 vaccination. The receptors were gathered from an adult in good health.

The chain carries TRBV4-1 and TRBJ1-2; the match to TRBD1 covers 7 bases. The V gene's germline CDR1 is MGHRA and CDR2 YSYEKL. This CDR3 has 16 amino acids. Trimming at V came to 1 base and at J to 4 bases, leaving 9 bases not matched to a gene. CDR3 residues: CASSQAVDRRGYGYTF. Here the CDR3 DNA reads TGCGCCAGCAGCCAAGCTGTGGACAGGAGGGGCTATGGCTACACCTTC.

The chain is built from TRBV2 and TRBJ1-5; D unclear. Germline-derived CDR1 and CDR2 are SNHLY and FYNNEI. The CDR3 has 13 residues. V was pared by 6 bases and J by 2 bases, with 8 bases between. CDR3 protein: CASRALGNQPQHF. Here the CDR3 DNA reads TGTGCCAGCAGGGCCCTAGGCAATCAGCCCCAGCATTTT.

V usage is TRBV4-1 and J usage is TRBJ1-4; D is undetermined. CDR3 length: 15 residues. CDR1 MGHRA and CDR2 YSYEKL come from the germline V gene. V was clipped by 4 bases and J by 6 bases, with 15 bases between them. The CDR3 region is CASSLPVGSHEKLFF. The CDR3 nucleotides are TGCGCCAGCAGCCTCCCGGTGGGCAGTCATGAAAAACTGTTTTTT.

The chain couples TRBV3-1 (or the pseudogene TRBV3-2) to TRBJ2-6; D is ambiguous. V gave up 3 bases and J gave up 1 base, with 4 bases separating them. The CDR3 loop spans 14 amino acids. Germline V gene data show CDR1 as LGHDT and CDR2 as YNNKEL (reference sequence). CDR3 loop: CASSQPSGANVLTF. For the CDR3, the DNA is TGTGCCAGCAGCCAGCCTTCTGGGGCCAACGTCCTGACTTTC.

A single count supports this clone. This chain uses TRBV3-1 (or the pseudogene TRBV3-2) with TRBJ1-5; maybe TRBD1 (5 bases). V lost 5 bases and J 4 bases, leaving 12 bases between the germline ends. CDR3 length: 14 residues. Germline CDR1 reads LGHDT; CDR2 reads YNNKEL (reference sequence). The CDR3: CASSEGVGNQPQHF. Here the CDR3 DNA reads TGTGCCAGCAGCGAAGGGGTAGGGAATCAGCCCCAGCATTTT.

V gene TRBV7-2 combines with J gene TRBJ1-5; perhaps TRBD1 as D (6 bases). V lost 1 base to trimming and J lost 3 bases, with 10 bases between them. CDR3 length: 15 amino acids. Looked up from germline, CDR1 is SGHTA and CDR2 is FQGNSA. CDR3 nucleotide sequence: TGTGCCAGCAGCTTAGGGGGGGGCGCCAATCAGCCCCAGCATTTT. It yields the protein CASSLGGGANQPQHF.

The chain has TRBV3-1 (or the pseudogene TRBV3-2) and TRBJ2-3; 9 positions agree with TRBD1. Germline-derived CDR1 and CDR2 are LGHDT and YNNKEL (reference sequence). The trim removed 4 bases at V and 4 bases at J, leaving 9 bases unmatched. There are 16 residues in the CDR3. Here the CDR3 reads CASSPRQGEWADTQYF. The CDR3 region has the DNA TGTGCCAGCAGCCCCCGACAGGGGGAGTGGGCAGATACGCAGTATTTT.

V is TRBV6-5 and J is TRBJ1-2; weak D call: TRBD1 (6 bases). In germline, CDR1 is MNHEY, CDR2 SVGAGI. CDR3 size: 13 residues. V was clipped by 6 bases and J by 2 bases, with 10 bases between them. CDR3 residues: CASSATGNYGYTF. CDR3 coding DNA: TGTGCCAGCAGCGCCACAGGGAACTATGGCTACACCTTC.

The chain employs TRBV6-6 and TRBJ1-5; 7 positions agree with TRBD1. The germline CDR1 and CDR2 sequences are MNHNY and SVGAGI (reference sequence). CDR3 size: 16 residues. Losses at the gene ends were 2 bases for V and 5 bases for J; bases not matched to a gene: 9. In DNA, the CDR3 is TGTGCCAGCAGTTACCCATACAGGGGAGGGCATCAGCCCCAGCATTTT. It is translated as CASSYPYRGGHQPQHF.